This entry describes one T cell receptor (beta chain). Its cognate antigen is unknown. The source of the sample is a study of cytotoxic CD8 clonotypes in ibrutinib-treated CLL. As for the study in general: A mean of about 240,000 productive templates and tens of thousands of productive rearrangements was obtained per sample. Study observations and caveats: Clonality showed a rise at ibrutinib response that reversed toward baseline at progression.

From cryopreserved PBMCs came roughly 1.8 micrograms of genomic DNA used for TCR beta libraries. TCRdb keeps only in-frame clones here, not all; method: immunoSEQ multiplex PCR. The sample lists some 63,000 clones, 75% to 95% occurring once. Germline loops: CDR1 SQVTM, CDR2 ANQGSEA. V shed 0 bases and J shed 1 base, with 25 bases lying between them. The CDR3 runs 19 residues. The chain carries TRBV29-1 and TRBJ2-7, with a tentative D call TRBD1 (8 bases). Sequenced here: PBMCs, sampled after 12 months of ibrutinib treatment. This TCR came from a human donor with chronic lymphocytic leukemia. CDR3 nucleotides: TGCAGCGTTGAAGAGGGGGACAGGTATGGGCGGGGGAGTTCCTACGAGCAGTACTTC. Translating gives CSVEEGDRYGRGSSYEQYF.